The clone carrying this T cell receptor beta chain was seen many times. The antigen remains undetermined. The junction and the germline gene differ at one end; a read error may be behind it. The sample contains more than one DNA sequence encoding this CDR3. Germline lookup yields CDR1 MDHEN and CDR2 SYDVKM. There are 12 residues in the CDR3. All patients were untreated before thyroid surgery. This record belongs to a study of metastatic and nonmetastatic thyroid tumors. Study in general: Across blood and tumor or nodule tissue, repertoires from malignant and benign thyroid patients were compared with one another. Overall study findings and caveats: It was reportedly found that TCR beta diversity was significantly higher in malignant thyroid tumors than in benign nodules, a difference seen in both blood and tumor samples.

As originally analysed: A classifier for distant metastasis in papillary thyroid cancer was constructed using CDR3 differences observed across clinicopathological groups. MiXCR reprocessed the PCR reads for TCRdb. These V and J calls are TCRdb output, not the study's own analysis. This sample has some 41,000 clones, with less than 15% found just once. The TCR originated in a female donor with papillary thyroid cancer or a benign thyroid nodule (not recorded which). Some clones in this sample may be carry-over from other donors' samples. The rearrangement uses TRBV28 and TRBJ1-1; 8 bases agree with TRBD1. Sequencing used blood. Here the CDR3 reads CASSIQGAEAFF. DNA of the CDR3: TGTGCCAGCAGTATCCAGGGGGCTGAAGCTTTTTTT.